This is a list of T cell receptor beta chains from one sample in a study of read filtering for tumor transcriptome and immune sequencing. TCRdb analysed the reads with MiXCR anew, one entry per CDR3 protein. The sample consists of more than 55,000 distinct CDR3 sequences, roughly a fifth of them appearing once. Specimen: a population of CD138-negative cells sorted from bone marrow. Receptors originate from a donor at least 40 years old with multiple myeloma. Both conserved end residues are part of each CDR3. The order of the fields is J gene, D gene, clone size, V gene, CDR3 DNA, CDR3 protein. D genes are given only for firm matches. Size is stated for part of the rows, as once, few or many counts, or as a class when the clone is expanded.

J gene: TRBJ2-5
D gene: TRBD2
clone size: many
V gene: TRBV6-5
CDR3 DNA: TGTGCCAGCAGTTACTCGTTCGCGGGAGGGCTTGAGACCCAGTACTTC
CDR3 protein: CASSYSFAGGLETQYF

J gene: TRBJ2-7
D gene: -
clone size: -
V gene: TRBV29-1
CDR3 DNA: TGCAGCGTCGGAAGTCCCTACGGGCAGCACTTC
CDR3 protein: CSVGSPYGQHF

J gene: TRBJ2-2
D gene: TRBD2
clone size: many
V gene: TRBV10-2
CDR3 DNA: TGCGCCACCTTAGCGGGCCCGAGGACCGGGGAGCTGTTTTTT
CDR3 protein: CATLAGPRTGELFF

J gene: TRBJ2-3
D gene: -
clone size: -
V gene: TRBV20-1
CDR3 DNA: TGCAGTGCTAGAGATTCTCAATTTGCCCTAGGGGATACGCAGTATTTT
CDR3 protein: CSARDSQFALGDTQYF

J gene: TRBJ2-7
D gene: -
clone size: -
V gene: TRBV20-1
CDR3 DNA: TGCAGTGCTAAGGACACAGCCTACGAGCAGTACTTC
CDR3 protein: CSAKDTAYEQYF

J gene: TRBJ2-5
D gene: -
clone size: many
V gene: TRBV12-3/TRBV12-4
CDR3 DNA: TGTGCCAGCACCCTCTTCGGCCAAGAGACCCAGTACTTC
CDR3 protein: CASTLFGQETQYF

J gene: TRBJ2-1
D gene: -
clone size: -
V gene: TRBV7-2
CDR3 DNA: TGTGTCAGCGCCTTTAGCCGCTCCTACAATGAGCAGTTCTTC
CDR3 protein: CVSAFSRSYNEQFF

J gene: TRBJ2-2
D gene: TRBD2
clone size: many
V gene: TRBV7-2
CDR3 DNA: TGTGCCAGCAGCTTAGCGCTAGCGGGGGGGTTTCGGACCGGGGAGCTGTTTTTT
CDR3 protein: CASSLALAGGFRTGELFF

J gene: TRBJ2-3
D gene: -
clone size: many
V gene: TRBV7-9
CDR3 DNA: TGTGCCAGCAGTAATTTACGGGGGGCCACAGATACGCAGTATTTT
CDR3 protein: CASSNLRGATDTQYF

J gene: TRBJ2-3
D gene: TRBD2
clone size: many
V gene: TRBV6-5
CDR3 DNA: TGTGCCAGCGGGGAGAGCGGGGGGCCAGATACGCAGTATTTT
CDR3 protein: CASGESGGPDTQYF

J gene: TRBJ2-5
D gene: -
clone size: many
V gene: TRBV3-1
CDR3 DNA: TGTGCCAGCAGCCAAGTAGCCAAACCTGACTCGCGAGCTAAAGAGACCCAGTACTTC
CDR3 protein: CASSQVAKPDSRAKETQYF

J gene: TRBJ1-5
D gene: -
clone size: many
V gene: TRBV5-1
CDR3 DNA: TGCGCCAGCAGCCAGGACAGTAATCAGCCCCAGCATTTT
CDR3 protein: CASSQDSNQPQHF

J gene: TRBJ1-1
D gene: -
clone size: -
V gene: TRBV20-1
CDR3 DNA: TGCAGTGCTATTCGGGGAGGAGCGGACACTGACGCTTTCTTT
CDR3 protein: CSAIRGGADTDAFF

J gene: TRBJ2-7
D gene: TRBD2
clone size: medium-sized
V gene: TRBV14
CDR3 DNA: TGTGCCAGCAGCCAATCGACTAGCGTCGACGAGCAGTACTTC
CDR3 protein: CASSQSTSVDEQYF

J gene: TRBJ2-1
D gene: -
clone size: many
V gene: TRBV7-9
CDR3 DNA: TGTGCCAGCAGCCCTACTAGCCCTACCTACAATGAGCAGTTCTTC
CDR3 protein: CASSPTSPTYNEQFF

J gene: TRBJ2-7
D gene: TRBD1
clone size: many
V gene: TRBV5-1
CDR3 DNA: TGCGCCAGCAGCCTAAATCCCCCCGGGACAGGGAACTACGAGCAGTACTTC
CDR3 protein: CASSLNPPGTGNYEQYF

J gene: TRBJ2-5
D gene: -
clone size: many
V gene: TRBV7-2
CDR3 DNA: TGTGCCAGCAGCTTAGTGAAAGGGCGGTCGACCCAGTACTTC
CDR3 protein: CASSLVKGRSTQYF

J gene: TRBJ1-1
D gene: -
clone size: many
V gene: TRBV7-6
CDR3 DNA: TGTGCCAGCACCCTTGCGGGGGGCGCAGCTGAAGCTTTCTTT
CDR3 protein: CASTLAGGAAEAFF

J gene: TRBJ2-7
D gene: TRBD1
clone size: many
V gene: TRBV20-1
CDR3 DNA: TGCAGTGCTAGAGACCCGACAGGGGGCAGGTACGAGCAGTACTTC
CDR3 protein: CSARDPTGGRYEQYF

J gene: TRBJ1-1
D gene: TRBD1
clone size: many
V gene: TRBV7-6
CDR3 DNA: TGTGCCAGCAGTTATGACAGGGGGACTGAAGCTTTCTTT
CDR3 protein: CASSYDRGTEAFF

J gene: TRBJ2-7
D gene: TRBD2
clone size: few
V gene: TRBV4-2
CDR3 DNA: TGTGCCAGCAGCCCAGTAGCGGGAGGTTCCTACGAGCAGTACTTC
CDR3 protein: CASSPVAGGSYEQYF

J gene: TRBJ2-5
D gene: -
clone size: few
V gene: TRBV18
CDR3 DNA: TGTGCCAGCTCACCGTCGCCTGAGACCCAGTACTTC
CDR3 protein: CASSPSPETQYF

J gene: TRBJ2-1
D gene: -
clone size: many
V gene: TRBV18
CDR3 DNA: TGTGCCAGCTCACCAGAAAGCGTCAACAATGAGCAGTTCTTC
CDR3 protein: CASSPESVNNEQFF

J gene: TRBJ2-1
D gene: TRBD1
clone size: -
V gene: TRBV4-1
CDR3 DNA: TGCGCCAGCAGCCAAGGGACAGGGGGTTACAATGAGCAGTTCTTC
CDR3 protein: CASSQGTGGYNEQFF

J gene: TRBJ2-3
D gene: -
clone size: many
V gene: TRBV29-1
CDR3 DNA: TGCAGCGTTGGTAGCGACCTCGGTACAGATACGCAGTATTTT
CDR3 protein: CSVGSDLGTDTQYF

J gene: TRBJ2-2
D gene: TRBD2
clone size: -
V gene: TRBV7-7
CDR3 DNA: TGTGCTAGCAGCTTATCACCGCGCAGCGGGGGCCGTCCTAACACCGGGGAGCTGTTTTTT
CDR3 protein: CASSLSPRSGGRPNTGELFF

J gene: TRBJ2-1
D gene: -
clone size: many
V gene: TRBV7-7
CDR3 DNA: TGTGCTAGCAGCGTCCGGACAGAACCCTACAATGAGCAGTTCTTC
CDR3 protein: CASSVRTEPYNEQFF

J gene: TRBJ1-1
D gene: TRBD1
clone size: many
V gene: TRBV20-1
CDR3 DNA: TGCAGTGCTCGAGGACAGGGTGAAGCTTTCTTT
CDR3 protein: CSARGQGEAFF

J gene: TRBJ2-1
D gene: TRBD2
clone size: many
V gene: TRBV5-1
CDR3 DNA: TGCGCCAGCAGCTTGGTCGTTATAGGCGGGGGTGAGCAGTTCTTC
CDR3 protein: CASSLVVIGGGEQFF

J gene: TRBJ1-5
D gene: TRBD1
clone size: many
V gene: TRBV19
CDR3 DNA: TGTGCCAGTAGTGCTACCGGGACAGACAATCAGCCCCAGCATTTT
CDR3 protein: CASSATGTDNQPQHF

J gene: TRBJ2-2
D gene: -
clone size: many
V gene: TRBV10-3
CDR3 DNA: TGTGCCATCAGTGCCGGGACAACGAACACCGGGGAGCTGTTTTTT
CDR3 protein: CAISAGTTNTGELFF

J gene: TRBJ2-3
D gene: -
clone size: -
V gene: TRBV7-2
CDR3 DNA: TGTGCCAGCAACTTGATGCGGCAAGTACCAGATACGCAGTATTTT
CDR3 protein: CASNLMRQVPDTQYF

J gene: TRBJ1-1
D gene: -
clone size: -
V gene: TRBV5-1
CDR3 DNA: TGCGCCACCAAAACAGGAGACTCCGGGGGAGACACTGAAGCTTTCTTT
CDR3 protein: CATKTGDSGGDTEAFF

J gene: TRBJ2-1
D gene: -
clone size: -
V gene: TRBV20-1
CDR3 DNA: TGCAGTGCTAGCCTTGGCGGGCCCAGCTCCTACAATGAGCAGTTCTTC
CDR3 protein: CSASLGGPSSYNEQFF

J gene: TRBJ2-2
D gene: -
clone size: many
V gene: TRBV10-3
CDR3 DNA: TGTGCCATCAGTGAGTCGAAGACTAGTTGGACCGGGGAGCTGTTTTTT
CDR3 protein: CAISESKTSWTGELFF

J gene: TRBJ2-3
D gene: -
clone size: many
V gene: TRBV7-9
CDR3 DNA: TGTGCCAGCAGCTTCGGGGCGCGCGCAGATACGCAGTATTTT
CDR3 protein: CASSFGARADTQYF

J gene: TRBJ2-6
D gene: -
clone size: many
V gene: TRBV7-6
CDR3 DNA: TGTGCCATCTTCGGACTCGGGGCCTCTGGGGCCAACGTCCTGACTTTC
CDR3 protein: CAIFGLGASGANVLTF

J gene: TRBJ2-1
D gene: -
clone size: -
V gene: TRBV11-2
CDR3 DNA: TGTGCCAGCAGCTTAAACCTGTCGGGAGTTGGCTACAATGAGCAGTTCTTC
CDR3 protein: CASSLNLSGVGYNEQFF

J gene: TRBJ2-1
D gene: TRBD2
clone size: many
V gene: TRBV24-1
CDR3 DNA: TGTGCCACCAGTGATTCAGCGGGGGGGCTCGACAATGAGCAGTTCTTC
CDR3 protein: CATSDSAGGLDNEQFF

J gene: TRBJ2-7
D gene: -
clone size: many
V gene: TRBV4-2
CDR3 DNA: TGTGCCAGCAGCCTATATATGGCCTACGAGCAGTACTTC
CDR3 protein: CASSLYMAYEQYF

J gene: TRBJ2-1
D gene: -
clone size: medium-sized
V gene: TRBV5-1
CDR3 DNA: TGCGCCAGCAGCTTCGGACAAAATGAGCAGTTCTTC
CDR3 protein: CASSFGQNEQFF

J gene: TRBJ2-1
D gene: -
clone size: many
V gene: TRBV29-1
CDR3 DNA: TGCAGCGTTGGTCTAGGTGACAATGAGCAGTTCTTC
CDR3 protein: CSVGLGDNEQFF